The next 12 T cell receptor beta chains were all read from a single sample in a study of T cells in Graves' hyperthyroidism and ophthalmopathy. The investigators amplified TCR beta CDR3 regions from RNA transcripts. The HTBI primer set served for first-round RT-PCR of the TCR CDR3. TCRdb used MiXCR to reprocess the multiplex PCR reads, holding one entry per CDR3 protein. The profile shows under 650,000 distinct CDR3 sequences, about 17% of them singletons. Material: blood. All receptors derive from a woman younger than 45 with Graves' hyperthyroidism.

In its sample, this clonotype was seen many times. The chain combines TRBV6-5 with TRBJ1-2; 10 nucleotides match TRBD1. The V gene's germline CDR1 is MNHEY and CDR2 SVGAGI. The V gene end was trimmed by 2 bases and the J gene end by 8 bases; junction bases not matched to a gene: 2. This CDR3 contains 13 residues. CDR3 sequence reads: CASSYDRGRGYTF. As DNA, the CDR3 is TGTGCCAGCAGTTACGACAGGGGGCGAGGCTACACCTTC.

V is TRBV11-2 and J is TRBJ2-7; 7 bases agree with TRBD2. The CDR3 has 15 residues. J lost 3 bases, V lost 1 base, and 6 bases had no gene match. Per the germline V gene, CDR1 is SGHAT and CDR2 is FQNNGV. The CDR3 spells CASSLGGTTVYEQYF. The CDR3 DNA reads as TGTGCCAGCAGCTTAGGGGGGACTACCGTCTACGAGCAGTACTTC.

V gene TRBV7-9 combines with J gene TRBJ2-1; TRBD2 matches 12 bases. The junction had 3 bases not matched to a gene; V was cut back by 1 base and J by 2 bases. There are 17 residues in the CDR3. CDR1 SEHNR and CDR2 FQNEAQ come from the germline V gene (reference sequence). CDR3 protein: CASSLDPSGRAYNEQFF. For the CDR3, the DNA is TGTGCCAGCAGCTTAGACCCTAGCGGGAGGGCCTACAATGAGCAGTTCTTC.

Only a few counts were recorded for this clonotype. The chain uses TRBV14 and TRBJ2-1, with TRBD2 identical over 12 bases. The CDR3 covers 15 residues. Trimming at V came to 3 bases and at J to 4 bases, leaving 1 base not matched to a gene. The germline gives CDR1 SGHDN, CDR2 FVKESK. CDR3 bases: TGTGCCAGCAGCCAGACTAGCGGGGGTTACAATGAGCAGTTCTTC. Encoded protein: CASSQTSGGYNEQFF.

This clonotype was observed at least ten times. The chain carries TRBV7-8 and TRBJ2-1; 14 nucleotides align to TRBD2. The V gene end was trimmed by 3 bases and the J gene end by 0 bases; junction bases not matched to a gene: 13. The CDR3 runs 21 residues. Germline V gene data show CDR1 as SGHVS and CDR2 as FQNEAQ. The CDR3 region is CASSLGSGTSGSPSSYNEQFF. CDR3 sequence (DNA): TGTGCCAGCAGCTTGGGATCCGGGACTAGCGGGAGCCCGAGCTCCTACAATGAGCAGTTCTTC.

In this sample, this clonotype turned up many times. V is TRBV7-2 and J is TRBJ2-5; no firm D call. Germline lookup yields CDR1 SGHTA and CDR2 FQGNSA. This CDR3 spans 12 amino acids. Trimming took off 6 bases at V and 2 bases at J, with 7 bases between the two ends. CDR3 DNA sequence: TGTGCCAGCAGTGGGTGGCAAGAGACCCAGTACTTC. Translation: CASSGWQETQYF.

This clonotype was recorded many times. The chain joins TRBV3-1 to TRBJ2-7, with D tentatively TRBD1 (5 bases). CDR1 and CDR2 from the germline V gene are LGHDT and YNNKEL (reference sequence). The CDR3 length is 14 residues. V gave up 1 base and J gave up 1 base, with 8 bases separating them. The CDR3 protein is CASSQGPGSYEQYF. The CDR3 region has the DNA TGTGCCAGCAGCCAAGGCCCAGGGTCCTACGAGCAGTACTTC.

This chain joins TRBV20-1 and TRBJ1-6; no clear D gene. Germline CDR1 DFQATT, CDR2 SNEGSKA (reference sequence). Deletions cut 1 base from V and 7 bases from J, with 5 bases between. This CDR3 region has 12 residues. The CDR3: CSARVRNSPLHF. The CDR3 DNA reads as TGCAGTGCTAGAGTAAGGAATTCACCCCTCCACTTT.

The J gene is TRBJ2-5, the V gene TRBV24-1; no clear D gene. The V and J ends lost 2 bases and 2 bases respectively, with 11 bases between them. Germline CDR1 reads KGHDR; CDR2 reads SFDVKD. This CDR3 contains 15 residues. The CDR3 is CATSDYSDTQETQYF. CDR3 bases: TGTGCCACCAGTGATTATTCAGACACACAAGAGACCCAGTACTTC.

There are many counts of this clonotype. The chain carries TRBV29-1 and TRBJ2-3, with unresolved D. The CDR3 is 13 residues long. Germline CDR1 SQVTM, CDR2 ANQGSEA. V was shortened by 4 bases and J by 1 base, with 9 bases between the two germline ends. The chain's CDR3 is CSVVRVGTDTQYF. The CDR3 coding sequence is TGCAGCGTTGTACGAGTTGGCACAGATACGCAGTATTTT.

The V call is TRBV28, the J call TRBJ2-4, with D perhaps being TRBD1 or TRBD2 (5 bases each). In germline, CDR1 is MDHEN, CDR2 SYDVKM. V was trimmed by 6 bases and J by 8 bases, leaving 17 bases between them. This CDR3 is 14 amino acids long. The CDR3 is CASRPRDGKDIQYF. Here the CDR3 DNA reads TGTGCCAGCAGACCCCGGGACGGTAAGGACATTCAGTACTTC.

This clonotype was recorded many times. The chain is built from TRBV7-2 and TRBJ2-1; 7 bases align to TRBD1. The V and J ends lost 1 base and 0 bases, in that order; junction bases with no gene match: 3. Germline V gene sequence: CDR1 SGHTA, CDR2 FQGNSA. The CDR3 totals 16 residues. The CDR3 protein is CASSLVTGDSYNEQFF. In DNA, the CDR3 is TGTGCCAGCAGCTTAGTAACAGGGGACTCCTACAATGAGCAGTTCTTC.